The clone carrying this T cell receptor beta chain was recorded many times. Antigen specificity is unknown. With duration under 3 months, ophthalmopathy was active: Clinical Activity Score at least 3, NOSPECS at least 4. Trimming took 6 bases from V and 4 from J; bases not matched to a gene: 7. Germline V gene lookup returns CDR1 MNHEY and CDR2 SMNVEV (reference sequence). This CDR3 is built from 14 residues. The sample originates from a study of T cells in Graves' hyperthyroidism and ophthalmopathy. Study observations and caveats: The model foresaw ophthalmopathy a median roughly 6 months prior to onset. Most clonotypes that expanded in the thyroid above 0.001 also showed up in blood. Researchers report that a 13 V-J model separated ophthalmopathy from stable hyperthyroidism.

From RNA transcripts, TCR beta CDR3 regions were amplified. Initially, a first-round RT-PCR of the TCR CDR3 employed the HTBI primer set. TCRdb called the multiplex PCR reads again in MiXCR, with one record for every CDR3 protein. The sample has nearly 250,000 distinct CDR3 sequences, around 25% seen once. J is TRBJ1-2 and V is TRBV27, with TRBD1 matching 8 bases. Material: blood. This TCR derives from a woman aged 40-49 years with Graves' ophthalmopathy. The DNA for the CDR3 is TGTGCCAGCAGCTCAGGGGGCGCGGGCTATGGCTACACCTTC. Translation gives CASSSGGAGYGYTF.